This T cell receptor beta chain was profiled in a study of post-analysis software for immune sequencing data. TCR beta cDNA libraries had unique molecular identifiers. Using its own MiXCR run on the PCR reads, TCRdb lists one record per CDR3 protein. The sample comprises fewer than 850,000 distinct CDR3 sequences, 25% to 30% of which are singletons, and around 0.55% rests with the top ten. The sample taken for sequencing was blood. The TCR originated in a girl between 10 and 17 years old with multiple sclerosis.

The CDR3 region is CASSPPDRQPYEQYF. In nucleotides, the CDR3 is TGCGCCAGCAGCCCCCCGGACAGGCAACCCTACGAGCAGTACTTC. This chain connects TRBV5-1 to TRBJ2-7, with 7 bases aligning to TRBD1. Germline CDR1 is SGHRS and CDR2 is YFSETQ. Trimming removed 4 bases from V and 2 bases from J; junction bases left unmatched: 9. This CDR3 is built from 15 residues.